This T cell receptor beta chain comes out of a study of CD8 T cells in Susac syndrome. cDNA came from roughly 0.47 to 1 ug RNA primed by random hexamers. TCRdb fed the immunoSEQ multiplex PCR reads into MiXCR, producing one record per CDR3 protein. The sample lists some 130,000 distinct CDR3 sequences, around 85% occurring once. The length of the CDR3 is 13 residues. The V end was cut by 4 bases, the J end by 4 bases, with 10 bases between. The germline CDR1 and CDR2 sequences are MNHEY and SVGAGI. Sequenced material: CD8+ T cells from PBMCs. V gene TRBV6-5 combines with J gene TRBJ1-1; no clear D. The sequence derives from a human donor with multiple sclerosis. In DNA form, the CDR3 reads TGTGCCAGCAGTTGGAGGATGGGCACTGAAGCTTTCTTT. It is translated as CASSWRMGTEAFF.